This TCR beta chain was sequenced for a study of circulating and synovial CD4+ cells in juvenile arthritis. Here immunoSEQ multiplex PCR was the method, and the copy in TCRdb shows in-frame clones only, minus some. The table lists fewer than 40,000 clones, 90% to 95% of them singletons. Samples derive from patients with active juvenile idiopathic arthritis. The V gene's germline CDR1 is GTSNPN and CDR2 SVGIG (reference sequence). This CDR3 has 15 amino acids. Trimming left V 0 bases short and J 9 bases short, with 18 bases between. With respect to this clone: The target antigen is unknown.

General study results and limits: Bulk blood CD4 samples held at least an order of magnitude more or fewer genomes than CPL.

J is TRBJ1-5 and V is TRBV30; tentative D call: TRBD1 (5 bases). The clonotype originates from a human donor with juvenile idiopathic arthritis. Sequences were obtained from CD4+ T cells from blood. CDR3 bases: TGTGCCTGGAGTGTAATTGGCGGGACTGTAGGGCCCCAGCATTTT. This gives the protein CAWSVIGGTVGPQHF.